The source of this TCR beta chain is a study of cytomegalovirus exposure and HLA in healthy donors. Across the whole study: Among 150 million to 200 million T cells, an earlier analysis found 95 million to 140 million unique TCR beta sequences.

The PCR had 60 Vbeta and 13 Jbeta primers. This table comes from immunoSEQ multiplex PCR, and its TCRdb copy is limited to in-frame clones, with some not included. The sample carries roughly 100,000 clones, around two thirds recorded once. Worth noting for this clone: What it recognizes is unknown.

Overall study findings and caveats: Later analysis associated a missense DCLRE1C variant with TCR beta V- and J-gene trimming. Most TCR sequences were uncommon, yet certain public TCRs appeared in many donors.

V lost 1 base to trimming and J lost 2 bases, with 12 bases between them. Germline values: CDR1 SGHDN, CDR2 FVKESK. This CDR3 is built from 15 residues. Sequenced sample: PBMCs. The chain recombines TRBV14 with TRBJ2-7; TRBD1 might be the D (6 bases). The TCR originated in a man aged 25-40 years in good health and CMV-seropositive. The CDR3 DNA is TGTGCCAGCAGCCAAGTTACAGGGTCTCCCTACGAGCAGTACTTC. Its translation is CASSQVTGSPYEQYF.